This T cell receptor beta chain was retrieved from a study of blood T cell repertoires in COVID-19. Study information: COVID-19 samples collected from the United States, Italy and Spain covered acute and convalescent phases.

V was trimmed by 0 bases and J by 7 bases, leaving 19 bases between them. The V gene's germline CDR1 is SGHTA and CDR2 FQGNSA. The CDR3 loop spans 18 amino acids. In the authors' workflow: Researchers report that nucleated cell counts were estimated from reference gene primer amplification. The repertoire was sequenced with immunoSEQ multiplex PCR; TCRdb's copy has only in-frame clones and lacks some. V and J calls plus clone size are reproduced from that table; the DNA served to infer D and trimming. The sample shows roughly 100,000 clones, under 90% of them seen only once. This sequence originates from a man older than 75 with acute or convalescent COVID-19. The sequenced sample consisted of peripheral blood. V usage is TRBV7-2 and J usage is TRBJ1-6; the D is unclear. The CDR3 region is CASSLALQRRRGNSPLHF. The CDR3 DNA sequence: TGTGCCAGCAGCTTAGCATTACAGCGGCGCCGTGGCAATTCACCCCTCCACTTT.